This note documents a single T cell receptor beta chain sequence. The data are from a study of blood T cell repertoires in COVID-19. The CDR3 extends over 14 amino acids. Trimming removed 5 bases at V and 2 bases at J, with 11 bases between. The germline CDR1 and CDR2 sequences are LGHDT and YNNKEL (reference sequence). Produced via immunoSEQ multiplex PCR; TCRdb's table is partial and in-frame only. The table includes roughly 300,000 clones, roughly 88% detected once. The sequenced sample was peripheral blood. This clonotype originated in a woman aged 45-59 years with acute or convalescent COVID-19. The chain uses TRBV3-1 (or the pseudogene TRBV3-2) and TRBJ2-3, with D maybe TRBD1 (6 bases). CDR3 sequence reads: CASSIRQVTDTQYF. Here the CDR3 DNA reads TGTGCCAGCAGCATCCGACAGGTCACAGATACGCAGTATTTT.